The source of this TCR beta chain is a study of beta chain features in type 1 diabetes (dated by TCRdb to the late 2010s). Regarding the study in general: Mean age, gender distribution, total cell number and subset yield were not different between patients and healthy donors. Across all samples, some 99 million sorted cells were examined, and cell number per subset correlated strongly with RNA yield. In the study, TCRB repertoires of sorted circulating CD4+ T cell subsets from recently diagnosed type 1 diabetes patients were compared with those of matched healthy donors. Regulatory and stem cell-like memory subsets were isolated from only 8 patients and 8 healthy donors, whereas naive and central memory subsets came from all 30 or so donors.

Results the study describes overall, beyond this receptor: Because cDNA rather than genomic DNA was sequenced, highly expressing activated cells could have been over-represented, although no difference in activation and CD3 levels was found between groups. Type 1 diabetes patients showed a moderate but significant shortening of TCRB CDR3 length in all four CD4+ subsets. Naive, central memory and regulatory TCRB repertoires appeared more similar among patients than among healthy donors. Patients with type 1 diabetes made fewer insertions and deleted more nucleotides at VDJ recombination sites, implying thymic rearrangement abnormalities. Only small numbers of individuals were included in the HLA sub-analyses, which left unresolved whether HLA type had any influence on TCRB rearrangement. Shorter templates might be favored by PCR, yet because patient and control samples were amplified and corrected together, any such skew would affect both groups equally.

The CDR3, from cysteine to phenylalanine, totals 15 residues. Only CDR3 DNA is held: 45 bases, read in frame from base 1. Sequences MGHRA (CDR1) and YSYEKL (CDR2) are obtained from the germline V gene. V was cut back by 1 base and J by 4 bases, leaving a gap of 13 bases between them. For this clone: Its antigen remains unidentified. No base quality information exists; no much larger clone differs at one position.

Each donor gave one peripheral blood draw, roughly 110 mL on average, collected into heparinised tubes. Using a panel that included CD45RO, CCR7, CD25, CD127, CD95 and CD27, naive, central memory, regulatory and stem cell-like memory CD4+ T cells were sorted on a BD FACSAria II. All sorted populations exceeded 98% purity. PBMCs were separated immediately by Lymphoprep density gradient centrifugation and were stained directly, without being cultured. To minimize batch effects, samples were stained and sorted in pairs, one healthy donor with one patient per experiment. All of the isolated RNA was reverse transcribed with the High Capacity cDNA Reverse Transcription Kit, so expressed TCRB transcripts were sequenced. Naive, central memory and regulatory T cell samples underwent deep immunoSEQ sequencing, averaging around 3.9 million total reads per sample. After sorted cells were lysed in RLT buffer, RNA was extracted with DNase-treated RNeasy Micro or Mini kits, with the choice depending on cell number. To prevent cross-contamination, each cell subset was processed individually, whereas patient and healthy donor samples were processed jointly. Using the immunoSEQ multiplex PCR, TCRB sequences were amplified from cDNA into 87-bp fragments spanning the CDR3 region. Sequencing of the amplicons was performed on the Illumina HiSeq platform. Processing in the source paper ran as follows. PCR bias was computationally corrected using synthetic template baselines, reads within Hamming distance 2 were collapsed, and singletons that could not be merged were discarded. Reads were aligned to IMGT to assign V, D and J genes, CDR3 length, and insertions or deletions at six rearrangement sites. Within each subset, clonotype counts were normalized to the number of sorted cells before true diversity and Gini coefficients were calculated with the tcR R package. The overlap coefficient, calculated on TCRB nucleotide sequences, was used to quantify repertoire sharing. Out-of-frame TCRB sequences from naive cells were analyzed as a proxy for the pre-selection repertoire. Entries here come from immuneACCESS through TCRdb and include only in-frame sequences with V and J called. Some clones fail to appear in such tables; in the studies checked, an unresolved V gene covers under half of the shortfall, and the cause of the remainder is unknown. The D gene and trimming were derived from the DNA, and the V and J assignments and clone size from that table. The sample includes 140,000 or so clones, with 10% observed a single time. 1.3% of the sample goes to the ten largest clones.

The V and J genes are TRBV4-1 and TRBJ1-2, with TRBD1 perhaps the D gene, on 5 matching bases. This TCR derives from a man aged 18 to 29 in good health. The sequenced sample was naive CD4+ T cells from blood. Taken with the paper, the label for cell subset or site translates to: true naive CD4+ T cells. The nucleotide sequence reads as follows: TGCGCCAGCAGCCAAGGCAGGGACTGGGGCTATGGCTACACCTTC. Translation gives CASSQGRDWGYGYTF.